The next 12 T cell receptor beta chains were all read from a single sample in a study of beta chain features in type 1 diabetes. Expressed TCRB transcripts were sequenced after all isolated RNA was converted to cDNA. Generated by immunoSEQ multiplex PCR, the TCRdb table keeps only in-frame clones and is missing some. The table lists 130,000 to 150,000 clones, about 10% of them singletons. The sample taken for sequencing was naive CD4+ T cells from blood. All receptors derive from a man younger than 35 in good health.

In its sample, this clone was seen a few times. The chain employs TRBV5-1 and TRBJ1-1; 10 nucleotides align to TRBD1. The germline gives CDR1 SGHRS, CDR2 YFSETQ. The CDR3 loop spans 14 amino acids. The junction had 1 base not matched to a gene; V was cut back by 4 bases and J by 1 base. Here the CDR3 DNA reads TGCGCCAGCAGCAGGACAGGGGGGAACACTGAAGCTTTCTTT. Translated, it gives CASSRTGGNTEAFF.

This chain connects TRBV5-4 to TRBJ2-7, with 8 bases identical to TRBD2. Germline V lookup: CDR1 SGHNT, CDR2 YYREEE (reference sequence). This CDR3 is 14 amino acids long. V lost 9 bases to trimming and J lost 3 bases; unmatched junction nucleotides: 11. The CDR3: CATTAAGGHYEQYF. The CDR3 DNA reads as TGTGCCACTACGGCGGCGGGGGGTCACTACGAGCAGTACTTC.

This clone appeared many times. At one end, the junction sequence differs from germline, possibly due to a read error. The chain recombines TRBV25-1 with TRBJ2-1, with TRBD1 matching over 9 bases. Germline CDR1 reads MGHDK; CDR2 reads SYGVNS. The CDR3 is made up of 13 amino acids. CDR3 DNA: TGTGCCAGCAGTGCCGATCCGGGACAGGGAATGATCTTC. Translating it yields CASSADPGQGMIF.

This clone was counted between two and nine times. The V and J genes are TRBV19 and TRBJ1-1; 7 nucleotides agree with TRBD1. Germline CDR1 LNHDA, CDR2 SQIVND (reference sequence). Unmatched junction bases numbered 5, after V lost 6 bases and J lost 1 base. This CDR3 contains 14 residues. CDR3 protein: CASSLTGWNTEAFF. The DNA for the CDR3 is TGTGCCAGTAGCCTGACAGGGTGGAACACTGAAGCTTTCTTT.

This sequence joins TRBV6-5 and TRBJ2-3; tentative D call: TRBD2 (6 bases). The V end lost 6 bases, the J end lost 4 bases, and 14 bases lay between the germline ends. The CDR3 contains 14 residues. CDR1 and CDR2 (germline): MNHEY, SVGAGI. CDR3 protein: CASRPGTSADTQYF. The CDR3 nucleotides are TGTGCCAGCAGACCAGGGACTTCAGCAGATACGCAGTATTTT.

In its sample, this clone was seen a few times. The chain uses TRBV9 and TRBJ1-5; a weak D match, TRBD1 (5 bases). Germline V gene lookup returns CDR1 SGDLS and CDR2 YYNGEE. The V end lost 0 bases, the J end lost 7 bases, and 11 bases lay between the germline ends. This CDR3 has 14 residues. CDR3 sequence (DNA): TGTGCCAGCAGCGTAGAGGGGATAGGGCAGCCCCAGCATTTT. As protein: CASSVEGIGQPQHF.

The CDR3 sequence: CAISDRDNSPLHF. The CDR3 bases are TGTGCCATCAGTGACCGCGATAATTCACCCCTCCACTTT. The chain combines TRBV10-3 with TRBJ1-6, with D uncertain. Trimming took off 3 bases at V and 5 bases at J, with 5 bases between the two ends. The CDR3 runs to 13 residues. Germline values: CDR1 ENHRY, CDR2 SYGVKD.

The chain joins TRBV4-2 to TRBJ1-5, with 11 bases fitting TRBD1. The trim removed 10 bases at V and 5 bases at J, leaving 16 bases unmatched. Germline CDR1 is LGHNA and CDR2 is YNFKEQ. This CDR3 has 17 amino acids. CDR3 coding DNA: TGTGCCATCTATACCGGGACAGGGGGGGGTTATGATCAGCCCCAGCATTTT. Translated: CAIYTGTGGGYDQPQHF.

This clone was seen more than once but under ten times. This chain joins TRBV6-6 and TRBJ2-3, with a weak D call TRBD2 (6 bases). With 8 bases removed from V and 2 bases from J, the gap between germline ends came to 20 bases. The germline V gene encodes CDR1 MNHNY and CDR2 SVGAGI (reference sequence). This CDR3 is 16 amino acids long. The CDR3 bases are TGTGCCAGCGCGGGACGACAAAGGGGCGACACAGATACGCAGTATTTT. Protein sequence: CASAGRQRGDTDTQYF.

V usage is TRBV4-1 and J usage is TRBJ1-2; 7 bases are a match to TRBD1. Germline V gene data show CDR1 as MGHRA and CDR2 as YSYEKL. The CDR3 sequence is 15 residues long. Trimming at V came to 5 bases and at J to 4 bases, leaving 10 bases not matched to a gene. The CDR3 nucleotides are TGCGCCAGCAGCGACCGGGAGGGGGCTTTCTATGGCTACACCTTC. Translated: CASSDREGAFYGYTF.

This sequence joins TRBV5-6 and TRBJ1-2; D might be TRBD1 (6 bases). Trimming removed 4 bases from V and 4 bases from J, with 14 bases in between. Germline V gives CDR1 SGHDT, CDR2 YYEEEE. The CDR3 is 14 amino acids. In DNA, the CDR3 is TGTGCCAGCAGCCAAGTAAAAGGGGGCTATGGCTACACCTTC. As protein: CASSQVKGGYGYTF. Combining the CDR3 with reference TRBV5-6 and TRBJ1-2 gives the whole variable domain DAGVTQSPTHLIKTRGQQVTLRCSPKSGHDTVSWYQQALGQGPQFIFQYYEEEERQRGNFPDRFSGHQFPNYSSELNVNALLLGDSALYLCASSQVKGGYGYTFGSGTRLTVV.

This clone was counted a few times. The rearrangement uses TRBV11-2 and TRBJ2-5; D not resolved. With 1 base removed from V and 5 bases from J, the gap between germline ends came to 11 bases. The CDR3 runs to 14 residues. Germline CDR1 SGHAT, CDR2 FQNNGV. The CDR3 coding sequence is TGTGCCAGCAGCTTAGTGGGCGCCCCGGAGACCCAGTACTTC. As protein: CASSLVGAPETQYF.